This T cell receptor (beta chain) was sequenced during a study of OX40 agonist ivuxolimab in advanced cancers. Looking at the study overall: The patients received agonistic anti-OX40 (CD134) antibody ivuxolimab. Every 2 weeks, patients received ivuxolimab intravenously, dosed at 0.01 to 10 mg/kg.

TCRdb's table, derived via immunoSEQ multiplex PCR, lists solely in-frame clones and lacks some. The sample carries more than 60,000 clones, around 94% recorded once. After removal of 6 bases from V and 2 bases from J, the junction contained 2 bases not matched to a gene. Looked up from germline, CDR1 is SEHNR and CDR2 is FQNEAQ (reference sequence). CDR3 length equals 14 residues. The TCR sequence derives from an adult with an advanced solid tumor such as melanoma, head and neck, liver or kidney cancer. The source material was CD4+ or CD8+ T cells sorted from blood, sampled in a trial of the OX40 agonist ivuxolimab. V gene TRBV7-9 combines with J gene TRBJ2-1, with 9 bases lining up with TRBD1. The CDR3 protein is CASRTGGAYNEQFF. CDR3 nucleotides: TGTGCCAGCAGGACAGGGGGGGCCTACAATGAGCAGTTCTTC. Drawing the rest from reference TRBV7-9 and TRBJ2-1, the complete variable domain is DTGVSQNPRHKITKRGQNVTFRCDPISEHNRLYWYRQTLGQGPEFLTYFQNEAQLEKSRLLSDRFSAERPKGSFSTLEIQRTEQGDSAMYLCASRTGGAYNEQFFGPGTRLTVL.